One sample yielded the 3 T cell receptor beta chains listed below, sequenced in a study of shared clonotypes between healthy human individuals. It was CD45RO-negative cells, positively selected for CCR7, that made up naive CD8 cells, with terminally differentiated effector memory CD45RA+ cells excluded. Method: immunoSEQ multiplex PCR; TCRdb's copy keeps in-frame clones and lacks some. The sample has approximately 600,000 clones; roughly 95% are singletons. The sequenced material came from naive CD8+ T cells sorted from blood. Source of these receptors: a woman in her 30s in good health.

V usage is TRBV4-1 and J usage is TRBJ1-1; D is ambiguous. Germline V gene sequence: CDR1 MGHRA, CDR2 YSYEKL. The V and J ends lost 5 bases and 0 bases respectively, with 10 bases between them. This CDR3 region has 14 residues. In DNA, the CDR3 is TGCGCCAGCAGCGGGTCCCAGTTGAACACTGAAGCTTTCTTT. This codes for CASSGSQLNTEAFF.

With regard to this clone: Other nucleotide sequences from this sample produce the same CDR3. This chain connects TRBV28 to TRBJ2-7, with D hard to call. The CDR3 totals 11 residues. The V gene's germline CDR1 is MDHEN and CDR2 SYDVKM. V lost 5 bases and J lost 0, with 2 bases in between. DNA for the CDR3: TGTGCCAGCAGTATCTCCTACGAGCAGTACTTC. It encodes CASSISYEQYF.

V is TRBV29-1 and J is TRBJ2-1; possible D gene TRBD2, 6 bases. The CDR3 spans 13 residues. Germline values: CDR1 SQVTM, CDR2 ANQGSEA. For the CDR3, the DNA is TGCGCAGGAGGGGTGGACTCCTACAATGAGCAGTTCTTC. It is translated as CAGGVDSYNEQFF.